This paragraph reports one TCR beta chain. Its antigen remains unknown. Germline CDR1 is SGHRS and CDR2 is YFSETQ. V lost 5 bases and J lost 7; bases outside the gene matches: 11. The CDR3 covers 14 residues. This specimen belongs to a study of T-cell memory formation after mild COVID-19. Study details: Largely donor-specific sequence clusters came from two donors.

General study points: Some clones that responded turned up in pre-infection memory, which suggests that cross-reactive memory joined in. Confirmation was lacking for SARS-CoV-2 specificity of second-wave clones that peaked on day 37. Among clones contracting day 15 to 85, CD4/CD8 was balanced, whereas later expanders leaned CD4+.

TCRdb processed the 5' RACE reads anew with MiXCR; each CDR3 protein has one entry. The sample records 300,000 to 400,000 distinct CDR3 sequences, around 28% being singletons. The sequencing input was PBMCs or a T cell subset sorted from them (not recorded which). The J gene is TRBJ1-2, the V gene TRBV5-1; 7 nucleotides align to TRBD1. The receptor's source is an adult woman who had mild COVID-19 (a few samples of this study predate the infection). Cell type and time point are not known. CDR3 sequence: CASRPQRQGGGYTF. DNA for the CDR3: TGCGCCAGCAGGCCTCAGAGACAGGGCGGTGGCTACACCTTC. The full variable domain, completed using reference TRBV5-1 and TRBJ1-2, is KAGVTQTPRYLIKTRGQQVTLSCSPISGHRSVSWYQQTPGQGLQFLFEYFSETQRNKGNFPGRFSGRQFSNSRSEMNVSTLELGDSALYLCASRPQRQGGGYTFGSGTRLTVV.